The 14 T cell receptor beta chains reported below all come from one sample, sequenced in a study of neurological immune-mediated disorders (dated by TCRdb to between 2019 and 2020). In the paper's terms, the time point label means: longitudinal time-point 1 (baseline). Library construction relied on 5' RACE. The data were produced on an Illumina HiSeq 2500. TCRdb passed the public sequencing reads through fastp at Q25 and MiXCR, retaining productive beta sequences. Every distinct CDR3 protein forms one entry, paired with its most common genes and DNA. The sample table contains some 38,000 distinct CDR3 sequences; only one count was recorded for roughly 3.1% of them. The ten most abundant clones make up roughly 7.7% of the sample. Sequences were obtained from PBMCs. Receptors originate from a woman aged 55-70 years with multiple sclerosis.

This rearrangement joins TRBV24-1 to TRBJ2-1, with a possible D match to TRBD2 (6 bases). The germline V gene encodes CDR1 KGHDR and CDR2 SFDVKD. This CDR3 region has 16 residues. V was trimmed by 2 bases and J by 3 bases, leaving 13 bases between them. In DNA form, the CDR3 reads TGTGCCACCAGTGATTCGACCGGGACTCTCTACAATGAGCAGTTCTTC. This translates into CATSDSTGTLYNEQFF.

This clonotype was counted many times. V usage is TRBV7-6 and J usage is TRBJ2-3; maybe TRBD2 (6 bases). The CDR3 is 17 residues long. Germline V CDR1 and CDR2: SGHVS, FNYEAQ. V was trimmed by 5 bases and J by 0 bases, leaving 18 bases between them. The DNA for the CDR3 is TGTGCCAGCAGCGGCGACGGCGGGGTTTCTAGCACAGATACGCAGTATTTT. It is translated as CASSGDGGVSSTDTQYF.

This clonotype was counted many times. The genes are TRBV6-4 and TRBJ2-6; no clear D gene. The CDR3 sequence is 16 residues long. Trimming removed 3 bases from V and 1 base from J, with 10 bases in between. The V gene's germline CDR1 is MRHNA and CDR2 SNTAGT. CDR3 sequence (DNA): TGTGCCAGCAGTGAAGGTCTTGGGTCTGGGGCCAACGTCCTGACTTTC. Residues: CASSEGLGSGANVLTF.

At least ten counts were recorded for this clonotype. The gene calls are TRBV2 and TRBJ1-1, with D perhaps TRBD1 (5 bases). The CDR3 runs 12 residues. The germline V gene has CDR1 SNHLY and CDR2 FYNNEI. Trimming removed 3 bases from V and 11 bases from J, with 13 bases in between. CDR3 sequence (DNA): TGTGCCAGCAGTGAGGGGGGGAGGCACGCTTTCTTT. This sequence encodes CASSEGGRHAFF.

This clonotype has ten or more counts. This chain uses TRBV7-2 with TRBJ2-1; 8 bases agree with TRBD2. The CDR3 loop spans 14 amino acids. Germline CDR1 is SGHTA and CDR2 is FQGNSA. J lost 6 bases, V lost 5 bases, and 6 bases had no gene match. CDR3: CASSLRGGGNEQFF. In DNA form, the CDR3 reads TGTGCCAGCAGCCTCCGGGGGGGCGGCAATGAGCAGTTCTTC.

This clonotype was detected ten times or more. The CDR3 loop reads CASSQSTDTQYF. The CDR3 DNA follows: TGTGCCAGCAGCCAAAGCACAGATACGCAGTATTTT. The genes are TRBV7-2 and TRBJ2-3; no firm D call. V was pared by 5 bases and J by 0 bases, with 3 bases between. The CDR3 is made up of 12 amino acids. The germline V gene has CDR1 SGHTA and CDR2 FQGNSA.

This clonotype was found many times. This rearrangement joins TRBV20-1 to TRBJ2-5, with D perhaps matching TRBD1 or TRBD2 (5 bases each). The germline gives CDR1 DFQATT, CDR2 SNEGSKA (reference sequence). With 4 bases removed from V and 2 bases from J, the gap between germline ends came to 14 bases. The CDR3 extends over 14 amino acids. The CDR3 nucleotides read TGCAGTGCTAACCGGGACGGAAGACAAGAGACCCAGTACTTC. Its translation is CSANRDGRQETQYF.

This clonotype occurred many times. The chain joins TRBV18 to TRBJ1-1, with 10 bases identical to TRBD1. Trimming at V came to 6 bases and at J to 9 bases, leaving 4 bases not matched to a gene. This CDR3 spans 12 amino acids. Germline CDR1 reads KGHSH; CDR2 reads LQKENI. The CDR3 sequence is CASSRDRGQAFF. The CDR3 DNA is TGTGCCAGCTCCCGAGACAGGGGGCAAGCTTTCTTT.

This clonotype was counted many times. The genes are TRBV5-1 and TRBJ2-7, with D perhaps matching TRBD1 or TRBD2 (5 bases each). The CDR3 is 14 residues long. The V gene's germline CDR1 is SGHRS and CDR2 YFSETQ. V lost 4 bases and J lost 6, with 17 bases in between. The CDR3 nucleotides read TGCGCCAGCAGCCTTCGGGACCCGAGTGGCGAGCAGTACTTC. This codes for CASSLRDPSGEQYF. Supplemented by reference TRBV5-1 and TRBJ2-7, the full variable domain reads KAGVTQTPRYLIKTRGQQVTLSCSPISGHRSVSWYQQTPGQGLQFLFEYFSETQRNKGNFPGRFSGRQFSNSRSEMNVSTLELGDSALYLCASSLRDPSGEQYFGPGTRLTVT.

The sample holds many counts of this clonotype. V usage is TRBV5-1 and J usage is TRBJ2-4, with D hard to call. The CDR3 totals 16 residues. The germline V and J ends were trimmed by 0 bases and 0 bases, with 10 bases remaining between them. Germline loops: CDR1 SGHRS, CDR2 YFSETQ. The CDR3 loop reads CASSLEGPLAKNIQYF. In DNA, the CDR3 is TGCGCCAGCAGCTTGGAGGGCCCCCTAGCCAAAAACATTCAGTACTTC.

In its sample, this clonotype was seen many times. This chain links TRBV20-1 with TRBJ2-3; weak D call: TRBD2 (6 bases). The V end lost 3 bases, the J end lost 2 bases, and 12 bases lay between the germline ends. Per the germline V gene, CDR1 is DFQATT and CDR2 is SNEGSKA (reference sequence). The CDR3 is 14 amino acids. The CDR3 bases are TGCAGTGCTAGGGACCGGGACTCCACAGATACGCAGTATTTT. It is translated as CSARDRDSTDTQYF.

V and J are TRBV20-1 and TRBJ2-5; D not certain. The CDR3 is 12 residues long. The V gene's germline CDR1 is DFQATT and CDR2 SNEGSKA (reference sequence). CDR3 protein: CRPLRLQETQYF. CDR3 nucleotides: TGCCGGCCCTTGCGATTACAAGAGACCCAGTACTTC.

This clonotype was seen at least ten times. This sequence joins TRBV30 and TRBJ1-2; D is unclear. The CDR3 is 12 residues long. CDR1 is GTSNPN, CDR2 SVGIG, per germline (reference sequence). Trimming removed 1 base at V and 8 bases at J, with 11 bases between. The CDR3: CAWSGSGFGYTF. The CDR3 DNA follows: TGTGCCTGGAGTGGCTCGGGGTTCGGCTACACCTTC.

This clonotype was observed at least ten times. The chain links TRBV5-1 to TRBJ1-2; 8 bases align to TRBD1. CDR3 length equals 14 residues. Germline CDR1 reads SGHRS; CDR2 reads YFSETQ. The V and J ends lost 3 bases and 4 bases, in that order; junction bases with no gene match: 5. This chain's CDR3 is CASSSGQGGYGYTF. CDR3 DNA: TGCGCCAGCAGCTCCGGACAGGGCGGCTATGGCTACACCTTC.